The entry below gives a single T cell receptor (beta chain) sequence along with its context. Its antigen is still unknown. This sample is part of a study of CD8 T cells in ankylosing spondylitis. Study results and limitations: Clones linked with disease were CD8+ and fairly uncommon in the peripheral blood.

V shed 0 bases and J 6 bases; nucleotides not matched to a gene: 3. CDR1 is DFQATT, CDR2 SNEGSKA, per germline (reference sequence). The CDR3 sequence is 15 residues long. As the method for making TCR beta libraries, quantitative 5'-RACE with molecular barcodes was used. TCRdb fed the 5' RACE reads into MiXCR, producing one record per CDR3 protein. Of around 150,000 distinct CDR3 sequences in the sample, 25% to 35% were seen once. The V call is TRBV20-1, the J call TRBJ1-5, with TRBD1 matching 12 bases. The sample consisted of synovial fluid, either unsorted or a sorted T cell fraction (not recorded which). This receptor was identified in a male donor with ankylosing spondylitis. The CDR3 here is CSAREGQGARQPQHF. The CDR3 nucleotides are TGCAGTGCTAGAGAGGGACAGGGGGCGCGTCAGCCCCAGCATTTT.